This TCR beta chain was observed in a study of cytomegalovirus exposure and HLA in healthy donors. Study observations and caveats: Subsequent analysis revealed that first-cohort TCR clusters tended to co-occur in the 120 or so validation repertoires. There were some public TCRs occurring in many donors, but most TCR sequences were rare.

Germline CDR1 SGHNT, CDR2 YYREEE (reference sequence). Unmatched junction bases numbered 9, after V lost 4 bases and J lost 3 bases. This CDR3 comprises 17 residues. Sequenced by immunoSEQ multiplex PCR; TCRdb stores in-frame clones only, minus some. The sample has around 260,000 clones; 90% are singletons. This clone was picked up one time. The antigen remains unidentified. This receptor was identified in a woman in her twenties or thirties in good health and CMV-seronegative. Material: PBMCs. J is TRBJ2-3 and V is TRBV5-4; TRBD2 agrees at 12 bases. The CDR3 spells CASSPDRTSGNTDTQYF. The CDR3 coding sequence is TGTGCCAGCAGCCCTGACAGGACTAGCGGGAATACAGATACGCAGTATTTT.